The rows below give T cell receptor beta chains drawn from one sample of a study of monozygotic twins with inflammatory bowel disease. TCRdb reprocessed the 5' RACE reads, with one entry per CDR3 protein and no DNA. This table lists about 150,000 distinct CDR3 sequences. The specimen was blood. These receptors were taken from a human donor with ulcerative colitis or Crohn's disease, or a healthy co-twin of an affected twin (not recorded which). Each CDR3 is given with its conserved first and last residue.

V	J	CDR3
TRBV4-2	TRBJ2-7	CASSQLPGTSGRASEQYF
TRBV5-1	TRBJ1-1	CASSLGVGNTEAFF
TRBV28	TRBJ1-4	CASSQALLEEKLFF
TRBV20-1	TRBJ2-5	CSAPVRLQETQYF
TRBV12-3/TRBV12-4	TRBJ2-5	CASTRGDQETQYF
TRBV5-8	TRBJ1-1	CASSLGGHRNTEAFF
TRBV7-8	TRBJ2-1	CASSSGPGGFSYNEQFF
TRBV12-3/TRBV12-4	TRBJ2-3	CASRTGTSGITDTQYF
TRBV9	TRBJ1-6	CASSRPGTGSSGNSPLHF
TRBV7-2	TRBJ2-1	CASSSQGQRNNEQFF
TRBV7-9	TRBJ2-7	CASSSQGVRYEQYF
TRBV7-3	TRBJ2-1	CASSLEGQVYNEQFF
TRBV29-1	TRBJ1-1	CSAARDGLNTEAFF
TRBV15	TRBJ1-2	CATSRDRVQGELSSHGYTF
TRBV20-1	TRBJ1-4	CSAYGTLRDEKLFF
TRBV7-9	TRBJ2-1	CASSPWGGGYNEQFF
TRBV5-1	TRBJ2-7	CASSFSGRPYEQYF
TRBV7-9	TRBJ1-4	CASSLLGSELFF
TRBV20-1	TRBJ2-7	CSARERDLSRGLHNEQYF
TRBV11-2	TRBJ1-6	CASSFINPGSPLHF
TRBV12-3/TRBV12-4	TRBJ2-1	CASSLGTSGYNEQFF
TRBV30	TRBJ1-4	CASRQGEKLFF
TRBV6-1	TRBJ1-5	CASSGYNQPQHF
TRBV27	TRBJ2-2	CASSLGQFGAGELFF
TRBV5-1	TRBJ2-5	CASSLEGSRQETQYF
TRBV28	TRBJ2-1	CASISPAAYNEQFF
TRBV18	TRBJ1-3	CASSPLTGGGNTIYF
TRBV30	TRBJ2-1	CAWSSAVGHEQFF
TRBV28	TRBJ2-3	CASTIQGFGTDTQYF
TRBV14	TRBJ1-2	CASSQARPTGYGYTF
TRBV7-3	TRBJ2-5	CASSPGGARETQYF
TRBV12-3/TRBV12-4	TRBJ2-3	CASSLTTSPSTDTQYF
TRBV7-3	TRBJ1-5	CASSLFPRRTGWNQPQHF
TRBV18	TRBJ2-1	CASLAGASRAYNEQFF
TRBV5-1	TRBJ2-5	CASRLTGTSGETQYF
TRBV5-1	TRBJ2-3	CASSLVVLAGYTDTQYF
TRBV5-1	TRBJ1-5	CASSLGGGGQQPQHF
TRBV20-1	TRBJ2-7	CSARGEEGFYEQYF
TRBV3-1	TRBJ2-1	CASSRPSGRSYNEQFF
TRBV7-8	TRBJ1-6	CASSGQVYNSPLHF
TRBV12-3/TRBV12-4	TRBJ2-1	CASSLGRTSGRYEQFF
TRBV28	TRBJ2-3	CASLPGGNADTQYF
TRBV4-1	TRBJ2-1	CASSQATGFSYNEQFF
TRBV20-1	TRBJ2-1	CSANAVTSSGEQFF
TRBV20-1	TRBJ2-1	CSASVPGQGHNEQFF
TRBV20-1	TRBJ1-5	CSARAPGQINQPQHF
TRBV20-1	TRBJ2-5	CSAILAGVRETQYF
TRBV7-3	TRBJ2-2	CASSPWGPGELFF
TRBV5-1	TRBJ1-2	CASSADLYGYTF
TRBV27	TRBJ2-1	CASSFTGPYPDEQFF